Shown below are 5 T cell receptor beta chains from a single sample sequenced in a study of radiation and T cells in renal cell carcinoma. Profiled with immunoSEQ multiplex PCR; TCRdb holds only in-frame clones, not every one. The sample lists 150,000 or so clones, about 87% seen once, with around 4% in the top ten. The time point: baseline pretreatment blood. Treatment of the sample: 15 Gy SBRT to primary tumor, nephrectomy 4 weeks later. The source was blood, collected from a patient whose treatment included radiotherapy and nephrectomy. The receptor set was obtained from a woman in her 70s with renal cell carcinoma.

V is TRBV5-1 and J is TRBJ2-7; 8 bases fit TRBD1. CDR3 length equals 13 residues. With V trimmed by 4 bases and J by 4 bases, 4 bases remained unmatched. CDR1 is SGHRS and CDR2 is YFSETQ in the germline V gene. The CDR3 spells CASSPTGVYEQYF. The DNA of the CDR3 is TGCGCCAGCAGCCCGACAGGGGTGTACGAGCAGTACTTC.

This sequence joins TRBV27 and TRBJ1-2, with 9 bases identical to TRBD1. V lost 5 bases and J lost 6; bases outside the gene matches: 10. Germline V gene lookup returns CDR1 MNHEY and CDR2 SMNVEV (reference sequence). The CDR3 has 15 amino acids. CDR3 nucleotides: TGTGCCAGCAGTCCAACCACAGGGGGCATCAATGGCTACACCTTC. Its protein is CASSPTTGGINGYTF.

The chain couples TRBV10-3 to TRBJ2-7; 10 bases agree with TRBD2. V trimming: 7 bases; J trimming: 6 bases; junction bases outside the gene matches: 3. Germline lookup yields CDR1 ENHRY and CDR2 SYGVKD. The CDR3 runs 12 residues. The CDR3: CAINSGGREQYF. The CDR3 DNA is TGTGCCATCAATAGCGGGGGGCGCGAGCAGTACTTC.

The V call is TRBV2, the J call TRBJ2-2, with D possibly TRBD1 on 5 matching bases. The CDR3 is 14 residues long. The germline V gene has CDR1 SNHLY and CDR2 FYNNEI. V was cut by 8 bases and J by 4 bases, with 14 bases left in between. As DNA, the CDR3 is TGTGCCAGCTCCCGGCAGGGAAGCACCGGGGAGCTGTTTTTT. The encoded protein is CASSRQGSTGELFF.

The gene calls are TRBV7-6 and TRBJ2-1; D possibly corresponds to TRBD1 (5 bases). The V and J ends lost 0 bases and 5 bases respectively, with 14 bases between them. In germline, CDR1 is SGHVS, CDR2 FNYEAQ. There are 16 residues in the CDR3. CDR3 coding DNA: TGTGCCAGCAGCTTAGCCCCCAACAGGTTCGACAATGAGCAGTTCTTC. Amino acid sequence: CASSLAPNRFDNEQFF.